The 11 T cell receptor beta chains listed next were all sequenced from one sample in a study of patients and donors after allogeneic stem cell transplantation. MiXCR, run by TCRdb on the RT-PCR reads, gives a single entry per CDR3 protein. The sample yields 150,000 to 200,000 distinct CDR3 sequences, roughly 30% seen once. Sequenced input: blood, either unsorted or a sorted T cell fraction (not recorded which). These receptors were obtained from a human donor who was either an allogeneic HSCT recipient or a stem cell or donor lymphocyte infusion donor (not recorded which). It is not recorded whose cells these are; they may come from a transplant donor.

This clonotype was observed a few times. The gene calls are TRBV11-1 and TRBJ2-7, with TRBD1 matching over 8 bases. Trimming at V came to 0 bases and at J to 4 bases, leaving 5 bases not matched to a gene. The CDR3 sequence is 15 residues long. Germline V lookup: CDR1 SGHAT, CDR2 FQDESV (reference sequence). The CDR3 DNA sequence: TGTGCCAGCAGCTTAGCCCAGGGGGCGCGATACGAGCAGTACTTC. Protein: CASSLAQGARYEQYF. Full variable domain (outside the CDR3, taken from reference TRBV11-1 and TRBJ2-7): EAEVAQSPRYKITEKSQAVAFWCDPISGHATLYWYRQILGQGPELLVQFQDESVVDDSQLPKDRFSAERLKGVDSTLKIQPAELGDSAMYLCASSLAQGARYEQYFGPGTRLTVT.

In its sample, this clonotype was seen a few times. This chain joins TRBV29-1 and TRBJ1-2; 9 nucleotides match TRBD1. The CDR3 is 11 amino acids. Germline lookup yields CDR1 SQVTM and CDR2 ANQGSEA. Here the CDR3 reads CRNRGRGGYTF. The DNA for the CDR3 is TGCAGGAACAGGGGGCGCGGAGGCTACACCTTC.

In this sample, this clonotype turned up a few times. The V call is TRBV20-1, the J call TRBJ1-2; TRBD1 is a possible D gene (6 bases). V dropped 1 base and J dropped 4 bases, with 10 bases sitting between them. Germline V gene sequence: CDR1 DFQATT, CDR2 SNEGSKA (reference sequence). This CDR3 contains 13 residues. The CDR3 DNA reads TGCAGTGCTAGAGTGAACAGGGCCTATGGCTACACCTTC. Protein product: CSARVNRAYGYTF.

This clonotype occurred a few times. This sequence joins TRBV28 and TRBJ1-6, with a weak D call TRBD1 (6 bases). Germline V gives CDR1 MDHEN, CDR2 SYDVKM. With 3 bases removed from V and 15 bases from J, the gap between germline ends came to 15 bases. The length of the CDR3 is 13 residues. CDR3 DNA: TGTGCCAGCAGTTTGAACAGGGACACTATCCTCCACTTT. Translating gives CASSLNRDTILHF.

This clonotype was counted only a few times. The V call is TRBV24-1, the J call TRBJ2-3; D tentatively reads TRBD1 or TRBD2 (5 bases each). The CDR3 totals 14 residues. Germline lookup yields CDR1 KGHDR and CDR2 SFDVKD. Trimming left V 5 bases short and J 4 bases short, with 12 bases between. CDR3 sequence: CATSGLQDSDTQYF. In nucleotides, the CDR3 is TGTGCCACCAGTGGCCTACAGGACTCAGATACGCAGTATTTT.

V is TRBV7-6 and J is TRBJ2-3, with 8 bases aligning to TRBD2. CDR3 size: 16 residues. Germline assignment: CDR1 SGHVS and CDR2 FNYEAQ. The CDR3 protein is CASSSGGLKDTDTQYF. The DNA of the CDR3 is TGTGCTTCGAGCAGCGGGGGCCTAAAAGACACAGATACGCAGTATTTT. Using reference TRBV7-6 and TRBJ2-3 for the parts outside the CDR3, the full variable domain is GAGVSQSPRYKVTKRGQDVALRCDPISGHVSLYWYRQALGQGPEFLTYFNYEAQQDKSGLPNDRFSAERPEGSISTLTIQRTEQRDSAMYRCASSSGGLKDTDTQYFGPGTRLTVL.

Details on this clonotype: One end of the junction does not line up with germline, which may come from a read error. This chain joins TRBV28 and TRBJ2-7; no definite D call. The length of the CDR3 is 11 residues. Germline CDR1 reads MDHEN; CDR2 reads SYDVKM. CDR3 DNA sequence: TGTGCCAGCATGCAGGCCTACGAGCAGTACTTT. Translating it yields CASMQAYEQYF.

This clonotype was counted a few times. The chain joins TRBV18 to TRBJ2-5; 7 bases are a match to TRBD2. Germline V CDR1 and CDR2: KGHSH, LQKENI. The CDR3 is 13 residues long. V lost 6 bases and J lost 2; bases outside the gene matches: 3. The CDR3 spells CASSRGGQETQYF. The CDR3 DNA sequence: TGTGCCAGCTCCCGGGGAGGGCAAGAGACCCAGTACTTC.

This clonotype was observed a few times. The V call is TRBV29-1, the J call TRBJ2-3; D not resolved. The length of the CDR3 is 11 residues. CDR1 is SQVTM, CDR2 ANQGSEA, per germline. The CDR3 loop is CSTSVGDTQYF. CDR3 nucleotide sequence: TGCAGTACAAGCGTGGGAGATACGCAGTATTTT.

This clonotype was seen only a few times. The chain combines TRBV2 with TRBJ2-7; 10 nucleotides match TRBD1. The CDR3 runs 14 residues. J lost 5 bases, V lost 6 bases, and 7 bases had no gene match. Germline loops: CDR1 SNHLY, CDR2 FYNNEI. In DNA form, the CDR3 reads TGTGCCAGCAGGACAGGGGGCGGTCCCCACGAGCAGTACTTC. It codes for CASRTGGGPHEQYF.

The rearrangement uses TRBV20-1 and TRBJ1-1; 8 nucleotides match TRBD1. This CDR3 has 14 amino acids. Trimming removed 5 bases from V and 4 bases from J; junction bases left unmatched: 9. The germline V gene encodes CDR1 DFQATT and CDR2 SNEGSKA (reference sequence). CDR3 nucleotide sequence: TGCAGTGCTCCTCGGACAGGGCAGGTCACTGAAGCTTTCTTT. Translating it yields CSAPRTGQVTEAFF.